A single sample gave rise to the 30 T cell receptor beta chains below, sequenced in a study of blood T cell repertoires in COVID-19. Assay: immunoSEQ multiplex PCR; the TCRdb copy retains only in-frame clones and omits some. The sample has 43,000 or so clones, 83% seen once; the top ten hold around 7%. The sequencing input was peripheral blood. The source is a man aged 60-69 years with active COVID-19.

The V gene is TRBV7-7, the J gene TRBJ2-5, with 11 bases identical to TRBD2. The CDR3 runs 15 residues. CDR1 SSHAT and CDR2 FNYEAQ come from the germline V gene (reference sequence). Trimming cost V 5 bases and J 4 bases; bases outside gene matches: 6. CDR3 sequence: CASSVSGGAGETQYF. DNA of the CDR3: TGTGCCAGCAGCGTTAGCGGGGGGGCCGGAGAGACCCAGTACTTC.

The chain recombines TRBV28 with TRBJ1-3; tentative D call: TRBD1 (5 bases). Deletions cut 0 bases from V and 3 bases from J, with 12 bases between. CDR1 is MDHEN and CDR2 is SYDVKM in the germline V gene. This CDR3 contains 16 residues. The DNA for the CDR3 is TGTGCCAGCAGTTTATGGTCCGGGACTCTTGGAAACACCATATATTTT. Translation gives CASSLWSGTLGNTIYF.

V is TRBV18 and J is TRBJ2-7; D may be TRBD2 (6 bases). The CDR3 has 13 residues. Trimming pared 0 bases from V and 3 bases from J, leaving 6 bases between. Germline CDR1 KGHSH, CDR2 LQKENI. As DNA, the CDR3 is TGTGCCAGCTCACCACCGGGAGGCTACGAGCAGTACTTC. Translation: CASSPPGGYEQYF.

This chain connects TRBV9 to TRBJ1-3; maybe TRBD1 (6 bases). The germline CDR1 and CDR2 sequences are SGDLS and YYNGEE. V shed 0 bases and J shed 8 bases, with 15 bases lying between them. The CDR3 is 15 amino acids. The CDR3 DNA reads TGTGCCAGCAGCGTAGGAGGGGGATTCCCCCACACCATATATTTT. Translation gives CASSVGGGFPHTIYF.

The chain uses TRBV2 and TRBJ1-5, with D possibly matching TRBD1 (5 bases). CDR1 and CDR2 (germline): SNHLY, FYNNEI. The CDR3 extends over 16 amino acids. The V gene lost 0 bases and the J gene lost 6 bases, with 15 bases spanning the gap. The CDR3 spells CASSEAGQRGTQPQHF. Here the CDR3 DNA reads TGTGCCAGCAGTGAAGCGGGGCAACGTGGAACTCAGCCCCAGCATTTT. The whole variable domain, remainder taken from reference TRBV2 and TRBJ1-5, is EPEVTQTPSHQVTQMGQEVILRCVPISNHLYFYWYRQILGQKVEFLVSFYNNEISEKSEIFDDQFSVERPDGSNFTLKIRSTKLEDSAMYFCASSEAGQRGTQPQHFGDGTRLSIL.

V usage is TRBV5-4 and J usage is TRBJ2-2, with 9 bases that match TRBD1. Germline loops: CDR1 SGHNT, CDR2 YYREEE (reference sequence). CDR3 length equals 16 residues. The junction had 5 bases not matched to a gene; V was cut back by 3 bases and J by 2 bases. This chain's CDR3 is CASSSEGQGNTGELFF. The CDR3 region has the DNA TGTGCCAGCAGCTCCGAGGGACAGGGTAACACCGGGGAGCTGTTTTTT.

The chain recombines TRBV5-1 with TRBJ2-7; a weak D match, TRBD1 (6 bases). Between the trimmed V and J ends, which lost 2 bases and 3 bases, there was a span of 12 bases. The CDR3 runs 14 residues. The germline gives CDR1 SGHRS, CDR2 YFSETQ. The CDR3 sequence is CASSLQGSSYEQYF. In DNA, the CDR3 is TGCGCCAGCAGCTTACAGGGTTCAAGCTACGAGCAGTACTTC.

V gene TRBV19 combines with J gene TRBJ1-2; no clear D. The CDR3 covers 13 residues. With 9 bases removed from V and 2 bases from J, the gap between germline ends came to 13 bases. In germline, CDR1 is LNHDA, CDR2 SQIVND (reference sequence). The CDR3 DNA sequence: TGTGCCAGCCAGAGGGATGGCAACTATGGCTACACCTTC. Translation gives CASQRDGNYGYTF.

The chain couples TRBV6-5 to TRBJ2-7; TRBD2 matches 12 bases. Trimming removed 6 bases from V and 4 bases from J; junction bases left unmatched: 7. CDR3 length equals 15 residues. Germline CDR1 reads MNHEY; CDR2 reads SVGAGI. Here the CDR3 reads CASSLTSGGGYEQYF. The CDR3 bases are TGTGCCAGCAGCCTGACTAGCGGGGGTGGTTACGAGCAGTACTTC.

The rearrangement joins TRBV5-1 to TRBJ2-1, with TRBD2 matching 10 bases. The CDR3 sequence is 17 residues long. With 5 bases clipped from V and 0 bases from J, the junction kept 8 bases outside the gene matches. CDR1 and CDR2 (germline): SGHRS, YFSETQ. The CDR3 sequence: CASRPRLAGSSYNEQFF. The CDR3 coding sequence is TGCGCCAGCAGACCGCGACTAGCGGGTTCCTCCTACAATGAGCAGTTCTTC.

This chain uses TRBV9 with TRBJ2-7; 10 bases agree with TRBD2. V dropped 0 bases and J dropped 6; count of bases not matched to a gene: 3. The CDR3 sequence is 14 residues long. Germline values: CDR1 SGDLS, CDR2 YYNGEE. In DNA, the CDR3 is TGTGCCAGCAGCGTAGAAGCGGGAGGGCGCGAGCAGTACTTC. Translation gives CASSVEAGGREQYF.

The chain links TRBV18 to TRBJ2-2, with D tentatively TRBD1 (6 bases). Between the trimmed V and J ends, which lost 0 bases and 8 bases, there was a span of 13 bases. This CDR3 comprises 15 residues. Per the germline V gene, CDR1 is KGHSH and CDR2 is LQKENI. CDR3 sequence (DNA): TGTGCCAGCTCACCACCGGGACATCCCAGAGGGGAGCTGTTTTTT. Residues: CASSPPGHPRGELFF.

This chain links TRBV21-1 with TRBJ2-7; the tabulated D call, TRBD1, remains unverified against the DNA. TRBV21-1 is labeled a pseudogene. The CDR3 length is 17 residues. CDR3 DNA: TGTGCCAGCAGCAAAGGACAAAGCTGGGGCTTCACCTACGAGCAGTACTTC. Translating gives CASSKGQSWGFTYEQYF.

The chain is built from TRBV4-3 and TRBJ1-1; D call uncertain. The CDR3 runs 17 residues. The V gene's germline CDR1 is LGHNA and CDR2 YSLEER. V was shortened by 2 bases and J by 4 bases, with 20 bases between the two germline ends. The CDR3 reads CASSQSAAPVIRTEAFF. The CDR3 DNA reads TGCGCCAGCAGCCAATCAGCGGCTCCGGTTATCCGCACTGAAGCTTTCTTT.

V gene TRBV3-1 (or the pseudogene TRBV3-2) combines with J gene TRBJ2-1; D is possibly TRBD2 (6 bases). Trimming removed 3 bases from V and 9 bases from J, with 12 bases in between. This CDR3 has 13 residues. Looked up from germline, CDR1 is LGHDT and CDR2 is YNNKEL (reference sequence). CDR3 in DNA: TGTGCCAGCAGCCACCGTGGGGGAGGTGAGCAGTTCTTC. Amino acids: CASSHRGGGEQFF.

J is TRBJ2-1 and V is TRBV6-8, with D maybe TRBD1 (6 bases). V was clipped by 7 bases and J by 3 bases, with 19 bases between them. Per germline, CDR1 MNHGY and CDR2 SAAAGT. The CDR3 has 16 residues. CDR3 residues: CASIGGGLLIYNEQFF. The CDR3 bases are TGTGCCAGCATAGGGGGTGGATTATTAATCTACAATGAGCAGTTCTTC.

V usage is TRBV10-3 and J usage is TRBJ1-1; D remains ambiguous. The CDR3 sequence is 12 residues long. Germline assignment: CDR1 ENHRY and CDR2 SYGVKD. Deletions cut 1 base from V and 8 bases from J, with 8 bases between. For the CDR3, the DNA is TGTGCCATCAGTGAGTACCAGTTAGAAGCTTTCTTT. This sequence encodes CAISEYQLEAFF.

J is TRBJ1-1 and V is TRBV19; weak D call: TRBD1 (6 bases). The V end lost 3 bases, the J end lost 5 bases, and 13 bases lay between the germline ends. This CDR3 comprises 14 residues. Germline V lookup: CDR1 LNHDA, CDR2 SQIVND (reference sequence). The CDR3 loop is CASSIWGRGTEAFF. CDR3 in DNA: TGTGCCAGTAGTATCTGGGGAAGGGGGACTGAAGCTTTCTTT.

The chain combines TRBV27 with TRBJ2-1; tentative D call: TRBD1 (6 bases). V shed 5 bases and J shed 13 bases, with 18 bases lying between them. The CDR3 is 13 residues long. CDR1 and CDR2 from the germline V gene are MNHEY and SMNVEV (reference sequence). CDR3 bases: TGTGCCAGCAGTCCCCCCGGACAGTTCTTCCAGTTCTTC. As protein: CASSPPGQFFQFF.

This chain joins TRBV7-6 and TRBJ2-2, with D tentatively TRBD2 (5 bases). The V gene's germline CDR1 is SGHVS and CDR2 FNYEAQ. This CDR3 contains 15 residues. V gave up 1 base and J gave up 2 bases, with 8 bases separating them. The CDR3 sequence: CASSLGSANTGELFF. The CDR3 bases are TGTGCCAGCAGCTTAGGTAGCGCAAACACCGGGGAGCTGTTTTTT.

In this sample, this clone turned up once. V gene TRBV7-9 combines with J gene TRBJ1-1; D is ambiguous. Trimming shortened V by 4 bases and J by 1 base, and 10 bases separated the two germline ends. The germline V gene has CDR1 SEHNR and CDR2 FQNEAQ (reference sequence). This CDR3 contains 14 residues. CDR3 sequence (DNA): TGTGCCAGCAGCTCTAGAGAGCAGAACACTGAAGCTTTCTTT. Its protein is CASSSREQNTEAFF.

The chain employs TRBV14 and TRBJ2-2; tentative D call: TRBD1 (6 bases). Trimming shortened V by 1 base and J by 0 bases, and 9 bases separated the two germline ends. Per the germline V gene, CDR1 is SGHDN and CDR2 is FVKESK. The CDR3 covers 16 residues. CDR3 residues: CASSQGWTANTGELFF. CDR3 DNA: TGTGCCAGCAGCCAAGGTTGGACAGCGAACACCGGGGAGCTGTTTTTT.

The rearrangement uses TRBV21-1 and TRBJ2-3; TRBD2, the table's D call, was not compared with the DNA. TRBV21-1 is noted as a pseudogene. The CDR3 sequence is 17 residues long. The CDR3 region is CASSKGGTSGYTDTQYF. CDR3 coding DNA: TGTGCCAGCAGTAAAGGCGGGACTAGCGGCTACACAGATACGCAGTATTTT.

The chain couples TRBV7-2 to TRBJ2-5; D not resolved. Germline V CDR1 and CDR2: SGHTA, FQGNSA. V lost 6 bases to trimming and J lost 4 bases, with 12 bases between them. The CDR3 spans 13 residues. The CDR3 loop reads CASSLVHPETQYF. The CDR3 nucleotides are TGTGCCAGCAGTCTTGTACATCCAGAGACCCAGTACTTC.

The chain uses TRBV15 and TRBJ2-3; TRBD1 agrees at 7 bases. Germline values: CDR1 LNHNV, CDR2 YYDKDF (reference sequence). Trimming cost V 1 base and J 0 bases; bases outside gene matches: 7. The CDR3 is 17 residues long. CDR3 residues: CATSRGRDRASTDTQYF. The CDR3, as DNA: TGTGCCACCAGCAGAGGCCGGGACAGAGCTAGCACAGATACGCAGTATTTT.

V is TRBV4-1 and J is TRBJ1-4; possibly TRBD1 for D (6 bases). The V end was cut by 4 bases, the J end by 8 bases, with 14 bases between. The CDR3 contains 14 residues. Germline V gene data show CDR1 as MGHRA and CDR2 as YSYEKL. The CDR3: CASSPPGQTEKLFF. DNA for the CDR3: TGCGCCAGCAGCCCGCCAGGACAGACCGAAAAACTGTTTTTT.

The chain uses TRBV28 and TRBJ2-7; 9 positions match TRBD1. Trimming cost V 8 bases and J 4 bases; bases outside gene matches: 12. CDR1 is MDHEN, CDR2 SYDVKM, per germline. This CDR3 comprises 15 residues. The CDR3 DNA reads TGTGCCAGCTTGGGGTTGGACAGGGGCAGTTACGAGCAGTACTTC. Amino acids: CASLGLDRGSYEQYF. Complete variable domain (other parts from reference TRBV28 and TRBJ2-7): DVKVTQSSRYLVKRTGEKVFLECVQDMDHENMFWYRQDPGLGLRLIYFSYDVKMKEKGDIPEGYSVSREKKERFSLILESASTNQTSMYLCASLGLDRGSYEQYFGPGTRLTVT.

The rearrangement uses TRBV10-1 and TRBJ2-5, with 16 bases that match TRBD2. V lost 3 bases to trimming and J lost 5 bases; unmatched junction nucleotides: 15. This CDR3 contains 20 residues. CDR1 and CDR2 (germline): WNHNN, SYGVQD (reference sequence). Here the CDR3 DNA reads TGCGCCAGCAGTGACCCTACCGGGACTAGCGGGGGGGCGGCGCCCGAGACCCAGTACTTC. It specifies CASSDPTGTSGGAAPETQYF.

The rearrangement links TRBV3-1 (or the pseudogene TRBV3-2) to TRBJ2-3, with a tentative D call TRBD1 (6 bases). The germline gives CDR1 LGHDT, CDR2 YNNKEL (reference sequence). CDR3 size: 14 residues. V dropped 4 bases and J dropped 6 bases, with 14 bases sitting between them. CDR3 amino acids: CASSPPNRADTQYF. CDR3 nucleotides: TGTGCCAGCAGCCCCCCAAACAGGGCCGATACGCAGTATTTT.

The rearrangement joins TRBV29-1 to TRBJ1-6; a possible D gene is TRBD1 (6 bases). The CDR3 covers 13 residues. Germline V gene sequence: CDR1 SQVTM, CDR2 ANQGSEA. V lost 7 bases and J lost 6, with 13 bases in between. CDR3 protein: CSAKTGPNSPLHF. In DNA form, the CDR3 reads TGCAGCGCTAAGACAGGTCCTAATTCACCCCTCCACTTT.